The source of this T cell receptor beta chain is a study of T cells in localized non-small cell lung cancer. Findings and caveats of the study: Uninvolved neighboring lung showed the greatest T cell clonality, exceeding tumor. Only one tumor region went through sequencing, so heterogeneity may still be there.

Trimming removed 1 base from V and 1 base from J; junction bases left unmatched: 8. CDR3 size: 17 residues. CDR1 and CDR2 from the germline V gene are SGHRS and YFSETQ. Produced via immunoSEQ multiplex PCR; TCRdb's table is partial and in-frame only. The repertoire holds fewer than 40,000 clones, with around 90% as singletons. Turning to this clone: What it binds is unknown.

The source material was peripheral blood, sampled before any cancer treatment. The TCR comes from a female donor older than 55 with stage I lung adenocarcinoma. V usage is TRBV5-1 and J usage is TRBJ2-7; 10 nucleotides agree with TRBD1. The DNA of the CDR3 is TGCGCCAGCAGCTTGTCCGGGACAGGGGTTGCATCCTACGAGCAGTACTTC. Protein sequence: CASSLSGTGVASYEQYF. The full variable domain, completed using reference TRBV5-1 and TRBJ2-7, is KAGVTQTPRYLIKTRGQQVTLSCSPISGHRSVSWYQQTPGQGLQFLFEYFSETQRNKGNFPGRFSGRQFSNSRSEMNVSTLELGDSALYLCASSLSGTGVASYEQYFGPGTRLTVT.